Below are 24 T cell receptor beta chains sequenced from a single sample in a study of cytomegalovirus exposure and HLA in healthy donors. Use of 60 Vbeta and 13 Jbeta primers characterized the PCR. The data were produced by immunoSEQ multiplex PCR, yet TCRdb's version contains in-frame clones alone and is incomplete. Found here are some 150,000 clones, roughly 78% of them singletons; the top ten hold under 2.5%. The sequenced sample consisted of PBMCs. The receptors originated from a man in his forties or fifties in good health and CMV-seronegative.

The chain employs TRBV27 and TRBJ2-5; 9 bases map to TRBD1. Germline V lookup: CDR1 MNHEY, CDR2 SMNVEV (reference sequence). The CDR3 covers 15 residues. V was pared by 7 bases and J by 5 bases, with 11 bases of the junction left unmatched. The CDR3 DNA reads TGTGCCAGCATGGCCCTGGACAGGGGAGAGGAGACCCAGTACTTC. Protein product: CASMALDRGEETQYF.

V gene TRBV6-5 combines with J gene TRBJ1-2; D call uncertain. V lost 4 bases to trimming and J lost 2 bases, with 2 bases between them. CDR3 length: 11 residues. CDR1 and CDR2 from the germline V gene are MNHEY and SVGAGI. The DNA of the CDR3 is TGTGCCAGCAGTTCAAACTATGGCTACACCTTC. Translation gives CASSSNYGYTF.

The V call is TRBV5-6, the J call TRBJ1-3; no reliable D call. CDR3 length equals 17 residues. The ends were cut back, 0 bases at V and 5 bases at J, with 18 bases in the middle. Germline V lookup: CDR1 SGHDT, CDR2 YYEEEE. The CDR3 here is CASSLDGGINTRNTIYF. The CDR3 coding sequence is TGTGCCAGCAGCTTGGATGGAGGGATCAATACCAGAAACACCATATATTTT.

The CDR3 DNA sequence: TGTGCCACCAGCAGACCAGTCTCACAGGGGATCTACGAGCAGTACTTC. Translated, it gives CATSRPVSQGIYEQYF. The chain has TRBV15 and TRBJ2-7; TRBD1 matches 7 bases. Losses at the gene ends were 2 bases for V and 3 bases for J; bases not matched to a gene: 10. The CDR3 is 16 residues long. From germline, CDR1 is LNHNV and CDR2 YYDKDF (reference sequence).

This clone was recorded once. The CDR3 is CASSPSRGPLHEQYF. In nucleotides, the CDR3 is TGTGCCAGCAGCCCCTCCAGGGGGCCCCTCCACGAGCAGTACTTC. The gene calls are TRBV5-8 and TRBJ2-7, with 8 bases identical to TRBD1. V gave up 4 bases and J gave up 5 bases; unmatched junction bases: 11. Per germline, CDR1 SGHTS and CDR2 YDEGEE. The CDR3 has 15 residues.

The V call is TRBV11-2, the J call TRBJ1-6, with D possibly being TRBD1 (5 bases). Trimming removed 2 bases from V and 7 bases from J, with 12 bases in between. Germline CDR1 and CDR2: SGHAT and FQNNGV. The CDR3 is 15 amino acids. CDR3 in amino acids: CASSLTRAENSPLHF. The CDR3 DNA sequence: TGTGCCAGCAGCTTAACCAGGGCTGAGAATTCACCCCTCCACTTT.

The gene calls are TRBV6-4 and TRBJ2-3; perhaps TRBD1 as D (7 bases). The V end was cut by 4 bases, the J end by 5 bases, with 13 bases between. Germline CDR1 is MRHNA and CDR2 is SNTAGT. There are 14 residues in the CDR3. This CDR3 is CASSVGGGRDTQYF. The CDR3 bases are TGTGCCAGCAGTGTCGGAGGGGGCAGAGATACGCAGTATTTT.

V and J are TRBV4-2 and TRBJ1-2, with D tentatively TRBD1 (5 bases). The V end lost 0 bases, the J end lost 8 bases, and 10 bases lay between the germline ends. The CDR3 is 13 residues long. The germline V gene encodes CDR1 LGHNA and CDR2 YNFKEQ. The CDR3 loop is CASSQEPRVGYTF. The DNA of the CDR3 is TGTGCCAGCAGCCAAGAACCCAGGGTAGGCTACACCTTC.

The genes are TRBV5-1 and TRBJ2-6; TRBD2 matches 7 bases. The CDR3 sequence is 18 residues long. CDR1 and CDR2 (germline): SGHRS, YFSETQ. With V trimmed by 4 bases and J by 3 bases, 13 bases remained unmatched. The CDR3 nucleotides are TGCGCCAGCAGCAGGCCCGGGGAGGGGAGGTTTGGGGCCAACGTCCTGACTTTC. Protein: CASSRPGEGRFGANVLTF.

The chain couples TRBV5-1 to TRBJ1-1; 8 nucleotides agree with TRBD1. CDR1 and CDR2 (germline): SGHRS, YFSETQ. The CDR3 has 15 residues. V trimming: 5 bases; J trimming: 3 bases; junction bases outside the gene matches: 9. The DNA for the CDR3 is TGCGCCAGCAGACCCACAGGGGGAAAGTACACTGAAGCTTTCTTT. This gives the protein CASRPTGGKYTEAFF.

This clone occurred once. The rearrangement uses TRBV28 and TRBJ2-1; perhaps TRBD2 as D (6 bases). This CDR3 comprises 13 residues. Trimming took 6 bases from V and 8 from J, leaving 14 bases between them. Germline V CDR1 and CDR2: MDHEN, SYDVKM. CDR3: CASRGTALDEQFF. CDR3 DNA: TGTGCCAGCAGGGGGACTGCCCTCGATGAGCAGTTCTTC. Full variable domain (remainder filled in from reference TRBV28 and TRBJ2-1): DVKVTQSSRYLVKRTGEKVFLECVQDMDHENMFWYRQDPGLGLRLIYFSYDVKMKEKGDIPEGYSVSREKKERFSLILESASTNQTSMYLCASRGTALDEQFFGPGTRLTVL.

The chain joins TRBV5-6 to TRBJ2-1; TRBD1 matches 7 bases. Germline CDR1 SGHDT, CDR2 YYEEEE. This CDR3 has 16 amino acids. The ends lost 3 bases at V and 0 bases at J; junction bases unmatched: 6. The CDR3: CASSSQGPRSYNEQFF. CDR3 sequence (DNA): TGTGCCAGCAGCTCACAGGGGCCCCGCTCCTACAATGAGCAGTTCTTC.

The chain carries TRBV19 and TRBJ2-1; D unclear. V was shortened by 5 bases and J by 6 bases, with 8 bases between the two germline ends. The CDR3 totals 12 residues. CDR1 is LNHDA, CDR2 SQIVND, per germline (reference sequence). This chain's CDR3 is CASSFSINEQFF. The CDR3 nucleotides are TGTGCCAGTAGTTTTTCTATCAATGAGCAGTTCTTC.

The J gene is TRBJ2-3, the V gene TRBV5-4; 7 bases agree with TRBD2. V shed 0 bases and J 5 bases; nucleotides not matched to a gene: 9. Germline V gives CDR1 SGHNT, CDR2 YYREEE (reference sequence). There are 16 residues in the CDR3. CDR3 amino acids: CASSLEAGKVLDTQYF. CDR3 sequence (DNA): TGTGCCAGCAGCTTGGAAGCGGGGAAAGTTCTAGATACGCAGTATTTT.

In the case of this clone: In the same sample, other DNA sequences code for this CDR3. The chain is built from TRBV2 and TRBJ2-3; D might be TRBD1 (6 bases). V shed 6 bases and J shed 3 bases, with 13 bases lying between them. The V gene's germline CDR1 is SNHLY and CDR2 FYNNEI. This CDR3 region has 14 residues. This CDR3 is CASREGVRTDTQYF. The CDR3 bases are TGTGCCAGCAGAGAGGGGGTAAGGACAGATACGCAGTATTTT.

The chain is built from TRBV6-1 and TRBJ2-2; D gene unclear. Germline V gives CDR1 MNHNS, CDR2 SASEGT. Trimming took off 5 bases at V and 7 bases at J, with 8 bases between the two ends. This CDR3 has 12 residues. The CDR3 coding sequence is TGTGCCAGCAGTCGGGTTAACGGGGAGCTGTTTTTT. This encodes CASSRVNGELFF.

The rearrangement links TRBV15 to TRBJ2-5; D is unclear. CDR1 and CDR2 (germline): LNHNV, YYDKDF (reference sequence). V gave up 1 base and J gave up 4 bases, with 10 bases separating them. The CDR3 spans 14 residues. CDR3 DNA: TGTGCCACCAGCAGAGTCGGAGCTGGAGAGACCCAGTACTTC. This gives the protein CATSRVGAGETQYF.

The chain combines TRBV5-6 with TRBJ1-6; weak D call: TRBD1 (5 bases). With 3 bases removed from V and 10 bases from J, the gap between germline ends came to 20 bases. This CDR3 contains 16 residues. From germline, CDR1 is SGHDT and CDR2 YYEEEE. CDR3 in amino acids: CASSYGSLGGESPLHF. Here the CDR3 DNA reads TGTGCCAGCAGCTACGGTAGTTTGGGGGGAGAATCACCCCTCCACTTT.

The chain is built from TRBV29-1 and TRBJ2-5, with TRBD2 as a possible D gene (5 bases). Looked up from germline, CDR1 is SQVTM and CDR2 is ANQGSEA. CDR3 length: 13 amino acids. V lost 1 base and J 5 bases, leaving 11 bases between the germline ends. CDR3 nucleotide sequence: TGCAGCGTTGAAGCTAGTTCGGGGGAGACCCAGTACTTC. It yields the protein CSVEASSGETQYF.

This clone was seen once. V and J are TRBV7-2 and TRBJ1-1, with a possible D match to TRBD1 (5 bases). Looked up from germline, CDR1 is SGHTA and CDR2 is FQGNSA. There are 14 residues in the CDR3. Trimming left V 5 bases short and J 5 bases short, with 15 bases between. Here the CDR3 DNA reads TGTGCCAGCAGCCGAAACGGGGGGGAGACTGAAGCTTTCTTT. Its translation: CASSRNGGETEAFF.

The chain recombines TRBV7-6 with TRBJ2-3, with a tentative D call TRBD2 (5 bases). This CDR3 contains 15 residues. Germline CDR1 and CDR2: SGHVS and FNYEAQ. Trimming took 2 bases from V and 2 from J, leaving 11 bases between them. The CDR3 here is CASSLKLDFTDTQYF. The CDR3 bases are TGTGCCAGCAGCTTAAAACTAGATTTCACAGATACGCAGTATTTT.

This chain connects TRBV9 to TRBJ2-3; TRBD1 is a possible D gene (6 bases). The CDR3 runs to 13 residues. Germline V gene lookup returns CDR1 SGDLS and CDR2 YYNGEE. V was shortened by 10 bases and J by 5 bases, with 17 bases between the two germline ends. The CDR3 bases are TGTGCCTCCCGGCGGACAGCGCAAGATACGCAGTATTTT. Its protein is CASRRTAQDTQYF.

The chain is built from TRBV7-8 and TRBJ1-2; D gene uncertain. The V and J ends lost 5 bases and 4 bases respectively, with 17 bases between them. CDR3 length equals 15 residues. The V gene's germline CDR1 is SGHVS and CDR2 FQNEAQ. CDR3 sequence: CASSLPGGFGYGYTF. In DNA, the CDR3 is TGTGCCAGCAGCCTACCTGGCGGCTTTGGCTATGGCTACACCTTC.

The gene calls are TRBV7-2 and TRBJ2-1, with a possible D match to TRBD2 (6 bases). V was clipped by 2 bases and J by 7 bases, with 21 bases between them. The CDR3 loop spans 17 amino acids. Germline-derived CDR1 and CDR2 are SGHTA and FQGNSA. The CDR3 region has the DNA TGTGCCAGCAGCTTAACGTTTGGTGGACTACTTCGGAATGAGCAGTTCTTC. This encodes CASSLTFGGLLRNEQFF.